This paragraph reports one T cell receptor beta chain. Its target is not known. These data belong to a study of persistence of HIV-infected CD4 T cells. At the level of the study: The sample holds CD4+ T cells responsive to CMV or HIV-1 Gag.

Cells were stimulated with overlapping HIV-1 Gag 15-mer peptides. Memory cells lacking CD40L and CD69 with high CD45RO were sorted. For at least 4 years, plasma HIV-1 RNA was undetectable (<50 copies/mL). The study, taken as a whole, reports: TCR oligoclonality correlated with proviral oligoclonality in the same sorted populations. Antigen-responding cells were enriched for degenerate expanded CDR3beta sequences.

The immunoSEQ assay was version 4, run in survey mode. The repertoire was sequenced with immunoSEQ multiplex PCR; TCRdb's copy has only in-frame clones and lacks some. The sample lists about 32,000 clones; around four fifths were seen once. The sequence was obtained from an adult woman with HIV who was CMV-seropositive. The starting material was CD4+ T cells sorted from PBMCs after 18-hour stimulation, obtained from a patient who received antiretroviral therapy.

CDR3 protein: CASSFTGEFNEKLFF. CDR3 nucleotides: TGTGCCAGCAGTTTTACAGGGGAATTCAATGAAAAACTGTTTTTT. V usage is TRBV6-5 and J usage is TRBJ1-4, with 7 positions matching TRBD1. This CDR3 is built from 15 residues. Germline lookup yields CDR1 MNHEY and CDR2 SVGAGI. V was pared by 4 bases and J by 5 bases, with 7 bases of the junction left unmatched.